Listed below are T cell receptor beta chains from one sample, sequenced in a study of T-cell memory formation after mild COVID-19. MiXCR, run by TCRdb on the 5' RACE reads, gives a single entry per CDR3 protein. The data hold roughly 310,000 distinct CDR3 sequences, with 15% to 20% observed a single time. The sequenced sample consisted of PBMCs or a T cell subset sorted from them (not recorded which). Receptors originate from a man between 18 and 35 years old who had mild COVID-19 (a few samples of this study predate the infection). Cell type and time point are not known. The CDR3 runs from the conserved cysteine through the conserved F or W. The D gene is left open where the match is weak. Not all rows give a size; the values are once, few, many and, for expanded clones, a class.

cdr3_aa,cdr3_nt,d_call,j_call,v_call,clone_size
CASSFRAGEQFF,TGTGCCAGCAGCTTCAGGGCGGGTGAGCAGTTCTTC,NA,TRBJ2-1,TRBV5-5,many
CASSWDQETQYF,TGCGCCAGCAGCTGGGATCAAGAGACCCAGTACTTC,NA,TRBJ2-5,TRBV5-1,NA
CASSPRGPGTGELFF,TGTGCCAGCAGCCCCAGGGGGCCAGGGACCGGGGAGCTGTTTTTT,TRBD1,TRBJ2-2,TRBV3-1,many
CASSPRGLNTEAFF,TGCGCCAGCAGCCCCCGAGGGTTGAACACTGAAGCTTTCTTT,NA,TRBJ1-1,TRBV4-3,NA
CASSYSRTEGSPLHF,TGTGCCAGCAGTTACTCGAGAACAGAGGGTTCACCCCTCCACTTT,NA,TRBJ1-6,TRBV6-5,NA
CASSLSLDFGEQFF,TGTGCCAGCAGCTTAAGCCTAGACTTCGGGGAGCAGTTCTTC,NA,TRBJ2-1,TRBV7-3,NA
CASSLRNRTQYF,TGTGCCAGCAGCCTCCGAAATCGTACGCAGTATTTT,NA,TRBJ2-3,TRBV7-2,NA
CASSLALGGLTEAFF,TGTGCCAGCAGCTTAGCGTTGGGGGGCCTCACTGAAGCTTTCTTT,NA,TRBJ1-1,TRBV7-9,many
CASSQESEITIYF,TGCGCCAGCAGCCAAGAGTCGGAGATCACCATATATTTT,NA,TRBJ1-3,TRBV4-1,few
CASSQGTSGGARTQYF,TGTGCCAGCAGTCAGGGGACTAGCGGGGGGGCCAGGACCCAGTACTTC,TRBD2,TRBJ2-5,TRBV27,NA
CASSLAGRAQETQYF,TGTGCCAGCAGCTTAGCCGGGAGGGCTCAAGAGACCCAGTACTTC,TRBD2,TRBJ2-5,TRBV7-2,few
CASGRDSNTGELFF,TGTGCCAGCGGCCGAGATTCTAACACCGGGGAGCTGTTTTTT,NA,TRBJ2-2,TRBV12-3/TRBV12-4,NA
CSARATGSSGNTIYF,TGCAGTGCTAGAGCGACAGGGAGCTCTGGAAACACCATATATTTT,TRBD1,TRBJ1-3,TRBV20-1,few
CASSQPGRGKYGYTF,TGTGCCAGCAGCCAACCAGGGAGGGGGAAATATGGCTACACCTTC,NA,TRBJ1-2,TRBV3-1,NA
CASSVDGGLTDTQYF,TGTGCCAGCAGCGTAGACGGGGGGCTTACAGATACGCAGTATTTT,NA,TRBJ2-3,TRBV9,NA
CASSPLDRDPTDTQYF,TGTGCCAGCAGCCCCTTAGACAGGGACCCCACAGATACGCAGTATTTT,TRBD1,TRBJ2-3,TRBV7-9,few
CASSYIGGVTDTQYF,TGTGCCAGCAGTTATATTGGCGGGGTCACAGATACGCAGTATTTT,NA,TRBJ2-3,TRBV6-6,few
CASSITPGRGVSEDTQYF,TGTGCCAGCAGCATCACTCCCGGGCGGGGGGTATCTGAGGATACGCAGTATTTT,TRBD2,TRBJ2-3,TRBV5-6,many
CASSLEAGGCPGKGGYTF,TGTGCCAGCAGCTTGGAGGCAGGCGGGTGCCCGGGAAAGGGTGGCTACACCTTC,NA,TRBJ1-2,TRBV5-7,NA
CASSLLTASVSGANVLTF,TGTGCCAGCAGTTTGTTGACAGCCTCTGTCTCTGGGGCCAACGTCCTGACTTTC,NA,TRBJ2-6,TRBV12-3/TRBV12-4,few
CASSVQGSGANVLTF,TGTGCCAGCAGCGTACAGGGCTCTGGGGCCAACGTCCTGACTTTC,NA,TRBJ2-6,TRBV9,NA
CASDMSGVSADTQYF,TGTGCCAGTGATATGAGCGGAGTTAGCGCAGATACGCAGTATTTT,NA,TRBJ2-3,TRBV19,once
CASSPPNNEQFF,TGTGCCAGCAGCCCACCGAACAATGAGCAGTTCTTC,NA,TRBJ2-1,TRBV6-2/TRBV6-3,many
CASSFLGGPADSSRFF,TGTGCCAGCAGCTTCCTCGGGGGGCCAGCAGACTCGTCTCGGTTCTTC,NA,TRBJ2-1,TRBV7-2,few
CASSEYYGEQFF,TGTGCCAGCAGTGAATATTATGGTGAGCAGTTCTTC,NA,TRBJ2-1,TRBV25-1,few
CASNGLGRDEQFF,TGCGCCAGCAATGGGCTTGGTCGGGATGAGCAGTTCTTC,NA,TRBJ2-1,TRBV5-1,NA
CASSIGTSKETQYF,TGCGCCAGCAGCATAGGGACTAGCAAGGAGACCCAGTACTTC,TRBD2,TRBJ2-5,TRBV5-1,few
CASSLRSGSYSNQPQHF,TGTGCCAGCAGTTTGAGATCGGGTAGTTATAGCAATCAGCCCCAGCATTTT,NA,TRBJ1-5,TRBV6-5,few
CASSLVIQGVDGYTF,TGTGCCAGCAGTTTAGTGATACAGGGGGTCGATGGCTACACCTTC,TRBD1,TRBJ1-2,TRBV12-3/TRBV12-4,few
CSVEDRPGGPKNIQYF,TGCAGCGTTGAAGATCGGCCAGGGGGCCCCAAAAACATTCAGTACTTC,TRBD1,TRBJ2-4,TRBV29-1,few